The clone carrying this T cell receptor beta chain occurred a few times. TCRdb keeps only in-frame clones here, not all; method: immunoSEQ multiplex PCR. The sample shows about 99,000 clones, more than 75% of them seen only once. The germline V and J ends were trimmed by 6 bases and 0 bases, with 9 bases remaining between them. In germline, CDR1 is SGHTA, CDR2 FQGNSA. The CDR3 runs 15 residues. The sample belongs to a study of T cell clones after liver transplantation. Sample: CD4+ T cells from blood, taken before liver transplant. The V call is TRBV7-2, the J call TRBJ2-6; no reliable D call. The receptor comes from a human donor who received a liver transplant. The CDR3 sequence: CASSPSVSGANVLTF. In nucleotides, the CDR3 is TGTGCCAGCAGTCCAAGTGTCTCTGGGGCCAACGTCCTGACTTTC. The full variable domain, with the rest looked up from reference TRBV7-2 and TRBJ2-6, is GAGVSQSPSNKVTEKGKDVELRCDPISGHTALYWYRQSLGQGLEFLIYFQGNSAPDKSGLPSDRFSAERTGGSVSTLTIQRTQQEDSAVYLCASSPSVSGANVLTFGAGSRLTVL.